This passage covers 28 T cell receptor beta chains from one sample sequenced in a study of T cell repertoires in cytomegalovirus infection. The antigens for these receptors are not known. In TCRdb, the reads were re-called with MiXCR into one record per CDR3 protein. The sample contains some 24,000 distinct CDR3 sequences, approximately 22% of which appear only once. The sequencing used CD8+ T cells from cultured PBMCs, collected from culture after CMV antigen stimulation. These receptors came from a human donor in good health (CMV status not recorded). Some clones in this sample may be carry-over from other donors' samples.

In its sample, this clonotype was seen many times. The chain joins TRBV4-2 to TRBJ2-3, with D tentatively TRBD1 or TRBD2 (6 bases each). The CDR3 consists of 16 residues. The ends were cut back, 0 bases at V and 6 bases at J, with 16 bases in the middle. Germline CDR1 is LGHNA and CDR2 is YNFKEQ. This CDR3 reads CASSQDTGARGDTQYF. CDR3 DNA: TGTGCCAGCAGCCAAGATACGGGGGCCCGCGGGGATACGCAGTATTTT.

This chain joins TRBV14 and TRBJ1-6; D remains unclear. The germline V gene encodes CDR1 SGHDN and CDR2 FVKESK. V was clipped by 3 bases and J by 0 bases, with 6 bases between them. The CDR3 consists of 15 residues. This chain's CDR3 is CASSHVGSYNSPLHF. Written as DNA, the CDR3 is TGTGCCAGCAGCCATGTGGGCTCCTATAATTCACCCCTCCACTTT.

The rearrangement links TRBV29-1 to TRBJ1-2; D call uncertain. The length of the CDR3 is 11 residues. V gave up 6 bases and J gave up 5 bases, with 10 bases separating them. Per germline, CDR1 SQVTM and CDR2 ANQGSEA. This chain's CDR3 is CSVAGRYGYTF. The CDR3 bases are TGCAGCGTGGCGGGTCGTTATGGCTACACCTTC. Based on the CDR3 plus reference TRBV29-1 and TRBJ1-2, the full variable domain is SAVISQKPSRDICQRGTSLTIQCQVDSQVTMMFWYRQQPGQSLTLIATANQGSEATYESGFVIDKFPISRPNLTFSTLTVSNMSPEDSSIYLCSVAGRYGYTFGSGTRLTVV.

V and J are TRBV5-1 and TRBJ2-7, with 7 nucleotides matching TRBD1. The CDR3 runs to 15 residues. The V and J ends lost 1 base and 3 bases, in that order; junction bases with no gene match: 7. Per germline, CDR1 SGHRS and CDR2 YFSETQ. For the CDR3, the DNA is TGCGCCAGCAGCTTGCGACAGGGAAGGGGCTACGAGCAGTACTTC. Residues: CASSLRQGRGYEQYF.

The chain combines TRBV10-3 with TRBJ2-5; a possible D gene is TRBD2 (6 bases). V was shortened by 10 bases and J by 2 bases, with 17 bases between the two germline ends. The CDR3 length is 14 residues. CDR1 ENHRY and CDR2 SYGVKD come from the germline V gene. Here the CDR3 reads CATPGVQLQETQYF. DNA of the CDR3: TGTGCCACCCCGGGAGTTCAGCTGCAAGAGACCCAGTACTTC.

The rearrangement uses TRBV4-3 and TRBJ2-5; tentative D call: TRBD2 (5 bases). This CDR3 has 16 amino acids. Trimming removed 0 bases from V and 1 base from J, with 12 bases in between. Per the germline V gene, CDR1 is LGHNA and CDR2 is YSLEER. Here the CDR3 DNA reads TGCGCCAGCAGCCAAGATCCCTCGGGGTTCCAAGAGACCCAGTACTTC. Its protein is CASSQDPSGFQETQYF.

The V and J genes are TRBV27 and TRBJ2-1; D ambiguous. Germline CDR1 MNHEY, CDR2 SMNVEV (reference sequence). Trimming stripped 0 bases from V and 7 bases from J, with 7 bases between. The CDR3 is 13 amino acids. The CDR3 spells CASSLSMRNEQFF. CDR3 nucleotide sequence: TGTGCCAGCAGTTTATCGATGAGGAATGAGCAGTTCTTC.

This clonotype was counted at least ten times. CDR3 DNA sequence: TGTGCCACCTCCACCCCCGGGGTAGACACTGAAGCTTTCTTT. It codes for CATSTPGVDTEAFF. The chain uses TRBV12-3 or TRBV12-4 and TRBJ1-1; D unclear. Trimming shortened V by 10 bases and J by 3 bases, and 18 bases separated the two germline ends. This CDR3 is 14 amino acids long.

This clonotype was detected only once. The gene calls are TRBV7-9 and TRBJ1-2; 9 nucleotides line up with TRBD1. J was trimmed by 8 bases and V by 4 bases; bases with no gene match: 11. Germline V gene sequence: CDR1 SEHNR, CDR2 FQNEAQ (reference sequence). The CDR3 runs to 15 residues. The CDR3 DNA reads as TGTGCCAGCAGCTCCCGGGACAGGGAAGCGCGAGGCTACACCTTC. This codes for CASSSRDREARGYTF.

This clonotype was observed a few times. The chain links TRBV7-9 to TRBJ1-2, with a weak D call TRBD1 (5 bases). The CDR3 is made up of 15 amino acids. Germline lookup yields CDR1 SEHNR and CDR2 FQNEAQ (reference sequence). V was shortened by 3 bases and J by 5 bases, with 16 bases between the two germline ends. CDR3 region: CASSFGTEATYGYTF. CDR3 coding DNA: TGTGCCAGCAGCTTTGGGACTGAGGCAACGTATGGCTACACCTTC.

This clonotype was seen repeatedly, ten times or more. The rearrangement joins TRBV7-2 to TRBJ2-1; 10 positions agree with TRBD1. Losses at the gene ends were 1 base for V and 2 bases for J; bases not matched to a gene: 2. The V gene's germline CDR1 is SGHTA and CDR2 FQGNSA. The CDR3 runs 16 residues. CDR3 nucleotide sequence: TGTGCCAGCAGCTTAGGGGACAGGGGTCCCTACAATGAGCAGTTCTTC. Residues: CASSLGDRGPYNEQFF.

This clonotype was found many times. The chain has TRBV7-2 and TRBJ2-5; D may correspond to TRBD1 or TRBD2 (5 bases each). CDR1 and CDR2 (germline): SGHTA, FQGNSA. Trimming took off 1 base at V and 4 bases at J, with 10 bases between the two ends. The CDR3 is 14 amino acids. The CDR3 coding sequence is TGTGCCAGCAGCTTAGGAGGGGTCAGAGAGACCCAGTACTTC. The encoded protein is CASSLGGVRETQYF.

This clonotype was seen only a few times. J is TRBJ2-1 and V is TRBV19; D may be TRBD1 (6 bases). The V end was cut by 6 bases, the J end by 3 bases, with 15 bases between. From germline, CDR1 is LNHDA and CDR2 SQIVND (reference sequence). The CDR3 loop spans 15 amino acids. CDR3 bases: TGTGCCAGTAGGGGGCTTCCGGGACACTACAATGAGCAGTTCTTC. Translation: CASRGLPGHYNEQFF. Drawing the rest from reference TRBV19 and TRBJ2-1, the complete variable domain is DGGITQSPKYLFRKEGQNVTLSCEQNLNHDAMYWYRQDPGQGLRLIYYSQIVNDFQKGDIAEGYSVSREKKESFPLTVTSAQKNPTAFYLCASRGLPGHYNEQFFGPGTRLTVL.

In regard to this clonotype: This could be a read error, since a much larger clone is one nucleotide away. The chain carries TRBV7-6 and TRBJ1-2; D unresolved. Trimming stripped 5 bases from V and 4 bases from J, with 8 bases between. The CDR3 covers 12 residues. The germline gives CDR1 SGHVS, CDR2 FNYEAQ. The CDR3 is CASSPKAYGYTF. The CDR3 DNA follows: TGTGCCAGCAGCCCCAAGGCCTATGGCTACACCTTC.

Only a few counts were recorded for this clonotype. This rearrangement joins TRBV4-2 to TRBJ2-5; a possible D gene is TRBD2 (5 bases). With 0 bases removed from V and 1 base from J, the gap between germline ends came to 15 bases. From germline, CDR1 is LGHNA and CDR2 YNFKEQ. This CDR3 contains 17 residues. CDR3 in DNA: TGTGCCAGCAGCCAAGATACCGTTCCGGGAATCCAAGAGACCCAGTACTTC. Encoded protein: CASSQDTVPGIQETQYF.

This clonotype was counted ten times or more. The chain employs TRBV6-1 and TRBJ2-1; D not resolved. The CDR3 totals 12 residues. Germline V CDR1 and CDR2: MNHNS, SASEGT. V lost 8 bases, J lost 6 bases, and 11 bases lay in between. The CDR3 loop is CASLSIRNEQFF. In nucleotides, the CDR3 is TGTGCCAGCTTATCTATTCGCAATGAGCAGTTCTTC.

The CDR3 DNA is TGTGCCAGCAGTTTGGAATGGTTGGGGCTAACCACGCAGTATTTT. It is translated as CASSLEWLGLTTQYF. The chain couples TRBV28 to TRBJ2-3; tentative D call: TRBD1 (5 bases). The CDR3 is 15 amino acids. Germline CDR1 MDHEN, CDR2 SYDVKM. The V end was cut by 3 bases, the J end by 9 bases, with 19 bases between.

This clonotype was counted many times. This rearrangement joins TRBV7-2 to TRBJ2-3; D gene unclear. The germline V gene encodes CDR1 SGHTA and CDR2 FQGNSA. V gave up 0 bases and J gave up 0 bases, with 7 bases separating them. This CDR3 has 15 residues. Written as DNA, the CDR3 is TGTGCCAGCAGCTTAGCGGTGGTTAGCACAGATACGCAGTATTTT. Translation gives CASSLAVVSTDTQYF.

Regarding this clonotype: At one of its ends the junction is not consistent with the germline gene, which may arise from a read error. The chain combines TRBV9 with TRBJ1-3; TRBD1 might be the D (6 bases). There are 15 residues in the CDR3. Germline CDR1 is SGDLS and CDR2 is YYNGEE. The CDR3 DNA sequence: TGTGCCAGCGGCGTAGACGAGGGGGATGGAAACACCATATATTTT. This gives the protein CASGVDEGDGNTIYF.

This clonotype was observed many times. The chain recombines TRBV7-6 with TRBJ1-1; TRBD1 is a possible D gene (5 bases). The CDR3 covers 14 residues. Trimming shortened V by 5 bases and J by 5 bases, and 15 bases separated the two germline ends. Per the germline V gene, CDR1 is SGHVS and CDR2 is FNYEAQ. CDR3 bases: TGTGCCAGCAGCCTCGTTTTGGGGGGAACTGAAGCTTTCTTT. It yields the protein CASSLVLGGTEAFF.

This clonotype was picked up many times. V gene TRBV5-1 combines with J gene TRBJ2-5; 7 bases align to TRBD1. The V segment lost 4 bases and the J segment 2 bases; nucleotides outside the gene matches: 8. CDR3 length equals 15 residues. Germline values: CDR1 SGHRS, CDR2 YFSETQ. CDR3 region: CASSPWTGLQETQYF. The CDR3 DNA is TGCGCCAGCAGCCCATGGACAGGCCTTCAAGAGACCCAGTACTTC.

This chain joins TRBV4-2 and TRBJ2-7; 10 positions agree with TRBD1. This CDR3 has 17 residues. In germline, CDR1 is LGHNA, CDR2 YNFKEQ. The V gene end was trimmed by 1 base and the J gene end by 1 base; junction bases not matched to a gene: 7. CDR3 protein: CASSQVGGQGTSYEQYF. In nucleotides, the CDR3 is TGTGCCAGCAGCCAAGTCGGGGGACAGGGGACTTCCTACGAGCAGTACTTC.

This clonotype was observed many times. The J gene is TRBJ2-7, the V gene TRBV2, with 8 bases identical to TRBD2. V trimming: 1 base; J trimming: 5 bases; junction bases outside the gene matches: 4. The CDR3 has 14 residues. The germline V gene encodes CDR1 SNHLY and CDR2 FYNNEI. The CDR3 DNA reads as TGTGCCAGCAGTGAAGGCCCGGGAGGGGACGAGCAGTACTTC. It is translated as CASSEGPGGDEQYF. The complete variable domain, with remaining parts taken from reference TRBV2 and TRBJ2-7, reads EPEVTQTPSHQVTQMGQEVILRCVPISNHLYFYWYRQILGQKVEFLVSFYNNEISEKSEIFDDQFSVERPDGSNFTLKIRSTKLEDSAMYFCASSEGPGGDEQYFGPGTRLTVT.

The chain carries TRBV6-5 and TRBJ2-1; TRBD2 matches 8 bases. The germline CDR1 and CDR2 sequences are MNHEY and SVGAGI. The CDR3 is 16 amino acids. Unmatched junction bases numbered 11, after V lost 6 bases and J lost 4 bases. The DNA for the CDR3 is TGTGCCAGCAGACCCCTCAGCGGGGGATTTTACAATGAGCAGTTCTTC. This sequence encodes CASRPLSGGFYNEQFF.

A single count supports this clonotype. The CDR3 loop reads CASSLEWGATDTQYF. CDR3 DNA sequence: TGTGCCAGCAGTTTAGAGTGGGGGGCCACAGATACGCAGTATTTT. This sequence joins TRBV28 and TRBJ2-3; D is tentatively TRBD1 or TRBD2 (6 bases each). This CDR3 is 15 amino acids long. CDR1 is MDHEN and CDR2 is SYDVKM in the germline V gene. V was shortened by 2 bases and J by 2 bases, with 11 bases between the two germline ends.

The chain uses TRBV19 and TRBJ1-5; D not resolved. The CDR3 loop spans 13 amino acids. Trimming cost V 3 bases and J 5 bases, with 8 bases left between them. From germline, CDR1 is LNHDA and CDR2 SQIVND (reference sequence). The CDR3 sequence: CASSITEYQPQHF. CDR3 DNA: TGTGCCAGTAGTATCACAGAATATCAGCCCCAGCATTTT.

The rearrangement links TRBV7-3 to TRBJ1-1; 11 nucleotides match TRBD1. The ends lost 5 bases at V and 10 bases at J; junction bases unmatched: 6. CDR3 size: 13 residues. The V gene's germline CDR1 is SGHTA and CDR2 FQGTGA. The CDR3 loop reads CASSLGQGARAFF. In nucleotides, the CDR3 is TGTGCCAGCAGCCTCGGACAGGGGGCTAGAGCTTTCTTT.

The chain uses TRBV6-8 and TRBJ1-2, with TRBD1 matching over 7 bases. Germline trimming cut 2 bases from V and 8 bases from J; bases unmatched to any gene: 5. The CDR3 is 13 amino acids. CDR1 and CDR2 from the germline V gene are MNHGY and SAAAGT. CDR3 loop: CASSYRGLYGYTF. As DNA, the CDR3 is TGTGCCAGCAGTTACAGGGGGCTCTACGGCTACACCTTC.